This TCR beta chain emerged from a study of cytomegalovirus exposure and HLA in healthy donors. The PCR contained 60 Vbeta and 13 Jbeta primers. Under the authors' procedure: A follow-up analysis tallied tens of millions of unique TCR beta chains, approximately 11 million shared. Assay used: immunoSEQ multiplex PCR; TCRdb lists only in-frame clones, some missing. V and J calls and clone size follow that table, whereas D and trimming were derived from the DNA. The sample includes 70,000 to 90,000 clones, roughly 75% of them seen just once. In germline, CDR1 is SQVTM, CDR2 ANQGSEA. The CDR3 extends over 12 amino acids. Trimming took off 6 bases at V and 3 bases at J, with 11 bases between the two ends.

The genes are TRBV29-1 and TRBJ1-2; TRBD1 is a possible D gene (6 bases). The specimen was PBMCs. The receptor comes from a man aged 35-49 years in good health and CMV-seronegative. In DNA, the CDR3 is TGCAGCGTGCTGCGGACAGACTATGGCTACACCTTC. This codes for CSVLRTDYGYTF.